The 3 T cell receptor beta chains below were found in one sample sequenced in a study of blood T cell repertoires in COVID-19. Generated by immunoSEQ multiplex PCR, the TCRdb table keeps only in-frame clones and is missing some. This sample has about 120,000 clones, with over 70% found just once. Sequenced material: peripheral blood. The receptors stem from a man between 65 and 79 years old with acute or convalescent COVID-19.

V is TRBV2 and J is TRBJ1-1; 9 bases match TRBD1. The CDR3 covers 14 residues. The trim removed 6 bases at V and 5 bases at J, leaving 7 bases unmatched. CDR1 and CDR2 (germline): SNHLY, FYNNEI. The CDR3 DNA reads as TGTGCCAGCAGCCCCGGACAGGGGAAGACTGAAGCTTTCTTT. Translated: CASSPGQGKTEAFF.

The chain couples TRBV7-8 to TRBJ1-3, with D tentatively TRBD1 (6 bases). Trimming took 3 bases from V and 2 from J, leaving 20 bases between them. CDR1 is SGHVS and CDR2 is FQNEAQ in the germline V gene. The CDR3 is 18 residues long. The CDR3 coding sequence is TGTGCCAGCAGCTTGTGGGTCACAGGGCCCGGTACTGGAAACACCATATATTTT. Its protein product is CASSLWVTGPGTGNTIYF.

The chain joins TRBV5-6 to TRBJ2-7; TRBD1 matches at 8 bases. CDR1 is SGHDT, CDR2 YYEEEE, per germline. CDR3 length: 12 residues. J was trimmed by 7 bases and V by 5 bases; bases with no gene match: 5. The CDR3 coding sequence is TGTGCCAGCAGGCGTGACAGGGGAGAGCAGTACTTC. Its protein product is CASRRDRGEQYF. The whole variable domain, filled in from reference TRBV5-6 and TRBJ2-7, reads DAGVTQSPTHLIKTRGQQVTLRCSPKSGHDTVSWYQQALGQGPQFIFQYYEEEERQRGNFPDRFSGHQFPNYSSELNVNALLLGDSALYLCASRRDRGEQYFGPGTRLTVT.